Listed below are T cell receptor beta chains from one sample, sequenced in a study of blood T cell repertoires in COVID-19. Measured with immunoSEQ multiplex PCR; TCRdb has only the in-frame clones, and not every one. The sample shows approximately 260,000 clones, nearly 90% of them seen only once. The material sequenced was peripheral blood. The receptor source for this set is a woman in her sixties with COVID-19, enrolled during active disease. Each CDR3 is given without its conserved first and last residue. The order of the fields is V gene, CDR3 protein.

>TRBV2
ASRVGMREKLF
>TRBV6-5
ATATQGNTEAF
>TRBV2
ASSDRGHTNYGYT
>TRBV19
ASSGTGNQPQH
>TRBV7-2
ASSPRGQPNTEAF
>TRBV6-5
ASSSPGRTSEQY
>TRBV20-1
SAGRGAAQY
>TRBV6-2/TRBV6-3
ASSSPGLVRYT
>TRBV5-4
ASSRDSTDTGELF
>TRBV7-8
ASSLKVGEGAF
>TRBV6-2/TRBV6-3
ASSYNSIQPQH
>TRBV15
ATSTDRDSGPYGYT
>TRBV24-1
ATSDSGRGRTYNEQF
>TRBV29-1
SVATVEYTEAF
>TRBV4-3
ASSQGGGAGQY
>TRBV3-1/TRBV3-2
ASSPLGRGTEAF
>TRBV29-1
SVVWGQGVYGYT
>TRBV9
ASSDLGRGTLHT
>TRBV19
ASSGRTLAKNIQY
>TRBV9
ASSVGGLNNEQF
>TRBV2
ASSGRYSGGADLGELF
>TRBV6-2/TRBV6-3
ASSYPWQGGGNTEAF
>TRBV25-1
ASSDRPGEGLFPYEQY
>TRBV5-1
ASSLVQGASYEQY
>TRBV5-4
ASSPDRVSSYEQY
>TRBV30
AWGNRGIYGYT
>TRBV7-9
ASSLGTGVHTIY
>TRBV7-2
ASSGGVAAF
>TRBV7-2
ASSFHRDQPQH
>TRBV25-1
ASSPALGATDTQY
>TRBV11-3
ASSPRDRVSGELF
>TRBV5-4
ASSLGTGGGKGYT
>TRBV27
ASSFTRGVGTEAF
>TRBV7-9
ASSNPDRGQGEQF
>TRBV9
ASSPGVVGETQY
>TRBV10-3
AIASGYEQF
>TRBV7-9
ASSSGLGSGTDAYNEQF
>TRBV9
ASSHRDRGPLLGEQY
>TRBV29-1
SVERGDDTEAF